The 17 T cell receptor beta chains reported below all come from one sample, sequenced in a study of blood T cell repertoires in COVID-19. Profiling relied on immunoSEQ multiplex PCR, and the TCRdb table lists in-frame clones only, not all of them. Of fewer than 350,000 clones listed, 90% are singletons. Sequencing was done on a sample of PBMCs or T cells enriched from blood (not recorded which). These receptors came from a woman under 30 with acute COVID-19.

The V call is TRBV11-1, the J call TRBJ2-7; D possibly corresponds to TRBD1 (5 bases). Per the germline V gene, CDR1 is SGHAT and CDR2 is FQDESV (reference sequence). Trimming cost V 5 bases and J 2 bases, with 16 bases left between them. This CDR3 region has 15 residues. CDR3 nucleotides: TGTGCCAGCAGCCTTCACCAGGGCAGGACCTACGAGCAGTACTTC. It encodes CASSLHQGRTYEQYF.

This clone was seen a single time. The rearrangement joins TRBV18 to TRBJ2-7, with unresolved D. The V end was cut by 3 bases, the J end by 3 bases, with 12 bases between. The CDR3 sequence is 14 residues long. CDR1 KGHSH and CDR2 LQKENI come from the germline V gene. The CDR3 is CASSPSRGDYEQYF. CDR3 DNA: TGTGCCAGCTCACCCTCTAGAGGTGACTACGAGCAGTACTTC. Filled out from reference TRBV18 and TRBJ2-7, the complete variable domain reads NAGVMQNPRHLVRRRGQEARLRCSPMKGHSHVYWYRQLPEEGLKFMVYLQKENIIDESGMPKERFSAEFPKEGPSILRIQQVVRGDSAAYFCASSPSRGDYEQYFGPGTRLTVT.

The chain recombines TRBV27 with TRBJ1-5, with D possibly being TRBD1 (5 bases). Germline CDR1 and CDR2: MNHEY and SMNVEV (reference sequence). V gave up 5 bases and J gave up 0 bases, with 14 bases separating them. The CDR3 sequence is 16 residues long. The DNA for the CDR3 is TGTGCCAGCAGTGTTACAGGCACCTATAGCAATCAGCCCCAGCATTTT. It translates to CASSVTGTYSNQPQHF.

This clone has just one count. V and J are TRBV24-1 and TRBJ2-1, with D possibly being TRBD1 (6 bases). The CDR3 extends over 15 amino acids. V was trimmed by 10 bases and J by 7 bases, leaving 22 bases between them. CDR1 is KGHDR and CDR2 is SFDVKD in the germline V gene. The CDR3 nucleotides read TGTGCCACAAGCGCCACAGGGAGTCAGGCAAATGAGCAGTTCTTC. As protein: CATSATGSQANEQFF.

The rearrangement joins TRBV6-5 to TRBJ2-3, with D perhaps matching TRBD2 (5 bases). CDR1 and CDR2 from the germline V gene are MNHEY and SVGAGI. V lost 6 bases and J lost 1, with 14 bases in between. CDR3 length equals 15 residues. CDR3 DNA sequence: TGTGCCAGCAGGCGGAACCTACTAGGCACAGATACGCAGTATTTT. Amino acid sequence: CASRRNLLGTDTQYF.

The gene calls are TRBV19 and TRBJ1-1, with D hard to call. Germline V gene lookup returns CDR1 LNHDA and CDR2 SQIVND (reference sequence). V dropped 4 bases and J dropped 2 bases, with 5 bases sitting between them. The CDR3 runs 12 residues. CDR3 nucleotides: TGTGCCAGTAGTAGCAGAAACACTGAAGCTTTCTTT. This encodes CASSSRNTEAFF.

The J gene is TRBJ2-2, the V gene TRBV3-1 (or the pseudogene TRBV3-2); tentative D call: TRBD1 (5 bases). CDR1 and CDR2 (germline): LGHDT, YNNKEL (reference sequence). V was shortened by 2 bases and J by 6 bases, with 13 bases between the two germline ends. CDR3 length equals 15 residues. The chain's CDR3 is CASSQQGGLAGELFF. CDR3 bases: TGTGCCAGCAGCCAACAGGGTGGCTTGGCCGGGGAGCTGTTTTTT.

The chain employs TRBV15 and TRBJ1-2; a weak D match, TRBD1 (5 bases). The length of the CDR3 is 15 residues. The germline V gene has CDR1 LNHNV and CDR2 YYDKDF (reference sequence). The germline V and J ends were trimmed by 4 bases and 3 bases, with 15 bases remaining between them. Written as DNA, the CDR3 is TGTGCCACCAGCAAAGGCTGGCAGGGCGACTATGGCTACACCTTC. Translated: CATSKGWQGDYGYTF.

V and J are TRBV10-1 and TRBJ2-7; D is unresolved. Germline loops: CDR1 WNHNN, CDR2 SYGVQD (reference sequence). The V end was cut by 0 bases, the J end by 2 bases, with 8 bases between. This CDR3 contains 14 residues. This CDR3 reads CASSESSLPYEQYF. Here the CDR3 DNA reads TGCGCCAGCAGTGAGTCGTCCCTCCCCTACGAGCAGTACTTC.

The rearrangement uses TRBV9 and TRBJ2-5; 7 positions agree with TRBD2. The CDR3 contains 15 residues. CDR1 and CDR2 from the germline V gene are SGDLS and YYNGEE. With V trimmed by 2 bases and J by 2 bases, 6 bases remained unmatched. CDR3 in amino acids: CASSVGQRGQETQYF. The DNA for the CDR3 is TGTGCCAGCAGCGTTGGTCAGCGGGGTCAAGAGACCCAGTACTTC.

J is TRBJ1-2 and V is TRBV4-1; 8 positions match TRBD1. Germline CDR1 MGHRA, CDR2 YSYEKL. The V segment lost 0 bases and the J segment 5 bases; nucleotides outside the gene matches: 20. This CDR3 contains 20 residues. This CDR3 is CASSQEAVEGRDRSLYGYTF. CDR3 bases: TGCGCCAGCAGCCAAGAAGCGGTAGAGGGCCGGGACAGGTCCCTTTATGGCTACACCTTC.

The J gene is TRBJ2-2, the V gene TRBV4-1; 7 nucleotides agree with TRBD1. Trimming cost V 1 base and J 6 bases; bases outside gene matches: 8. The CDR3 consists of 16 residues. Germline assignment: CDR1 MGHRA and CDR2 YSYEKL. The CDR3 nucleotides read TGCGCCAGCAGCCAAGTAGGGGGCCCTATTTCCGGGGAGCTGTTTTTT. It encodes CASSQVGGPISGELFF.

The chain recombines TRBV19 with TRBJ1-5; a possible D gene is TRBD1 (6 bases). V lost 5 bases to trimming and J lost 0 bases, with 17 bases between them. Germline V gene data show CDR1 as LNHDA and CDR2 as SQIVND (reference sequence). CDR3 length: 17 residues. The DNA of the CDR3 is TGTGCCAGTAGTGCGGGGGGCGCCGGTCTTAGCAATCAGCCCCAGCATTTT. This sequence encodes CASSAGGAGLSNQPQHF.

This chain connects TRBV7-9 to TRBJ1-1; unclear D gene. The V end was cut by 2 bases, the J end by 6 bases, with 13 bases between. The CDR3 is 14 residues long. The germline gives CDR1 SEHNR, CDR2 FQNEAQ (reference sequence). The CDR3 sequence: CASSLSAGFSEAFF. In DNA, the CDR3 is TGTGCCAGCAGCTTAAGTGCGGGGTTTTCTGAAGCTTTCTTT.

This chain joins TRBV18 and TRBJ2-5, with 7 bases that match TRBD2. From germline, CDR1 is KGHSH and CDR2 LQKENI. V dropped 5 bases and J dropped 4; count of bases not matched to a gene: 7. This CDR3 has 14 amino acids. The CDR3 is CASSLSGTTETQYF. DNA of the CDR3: TGTGCCAGCTCATTATCCGGGACTACAGAGACCCAGTACTTC.

J is TRBJ2-7 and V is TRBV27; 8 bases align to TRBD1. Germline CDR1 and CDR2: MNHEY and SMNVEV (reference sequence). Germline trimming cut 7 bases from V and 5 bases from J; bases unmatched to any gene: 10. The CDR3 runs to 14 residues. The CDR3 DNA reads TGTGCCAGCACCGAGACAGGGGACGTCAACGAGCAGTACTTC. This sequence encodes CASTETGDVNEQYF.

The chain couples TRBV12-3 or TRBV12-4 to TRBJ1-2; D not resolved. The CDR3 is 13 amino acids. Trimming removed 3 bases from V and 5 bases from J, with 10 bases in between. This CDR3 reads CASSFGESYGYTF. CDR3 nucleotides: TGTGCCAGCAGTTTCGGGGAGTCATATGGCTACACCTTC.